Listed below are T cell receptor beta chains from one sample, sequenced in a study of type 1 regulatory T cells. MiXCR, applied by TCRdb to the reads, yields one record per CDR3 protein. The table records roughly 60,000 distinct CDR3 sequences, 62% of them present only once. Their cognate antigens are unknown. Sequencing was performed on cultured non-Tr1 T cells, either the whole culture or a sorted T cell fraction (not recorded which). All receptors derive from a human donor in good health. CDR3s include the opening cysteine and the closing phenylalanine or tryptophan. D genes are given only for firm matches. A clone size is listed for some rows: how often the clone was seen (once, few, many), or a class if it is expanded.

clone size,D gene,V gene,J gene,CDR3 DNA,CDR3 protein
.,.,TRBV5-5,TRBJ2-7,TGTGCCAGCAGCTTGGGAGCGTTTAACGAGCAGTACTTC,CASSLGAFNEQYF
.,TRBD1,TRBV11-2,TRBJ1-4,TGTGCCAGCAGCCGAACAGGGGCCGGGGAAAAACTGTTTTTT,CASSRTGAGEKLFF
.,.,TRBV7-3,TRBJ2-3,TGTGCCAGCAGCTTAAGAGGGGGGCTCGTAGATACGCAGTATTTT,CASSLRGGLVDTQYF
.,TRBD2,TRBV18,TRBJ2-7,TGTGCCAGCTCACAGCAAGGTAGCGGGAGAGAAGAGCACGAGCAGTACTTC,CASSQQGSGREEHEQYF
.,.,TRBV5-1,TRBJ2-7,TGCGCCAGCAGCTATAGTACGGGGCCCACCCTCTACGAGCAGTACTTC,CASSYSTGPTLYEQYF
.,.,TRBV12-3/TRBV12-4,TRBJ1-1,TGTGCCAGCAGTGCATCAGGGTGGGCGACTGAAGCTTTCTTT,CASSASGWATEAFF
.,.,TRBV6-1,TRBJ1-1,TGTGCCAGTATCTCAGGGTTGAACACTGAAGCTTTCTTT,CASISGLNTEAFF
.,.,TRBV7-2,TRBJ2-7,TGTGCCAGCAGCTTGGGACGGGAGATGTACGAGCAGTACTTC,CASSLGREMYEQYF
few,TRBD2,TRBV7-2,TRBJ2-7,TGTGCCAGCAGCACTAGTAGCGGGAGCCTCTACGAGCAGTACTTC,CASSTSSGSLYEQYF
.,.,TRBV18,TRBJ2-7,TGTGCCAGCTCACCAGGCGCAGGGGAGGGCGAGCAGTACTTC,CASSPGAGEGEQYF
.,.,TRBV6-2/TRBV6-3,TRBJ2-3,TGTGCCAGCAGTTACAGCCCAGATACGCAGTATTTT,CASSYSPDTQYF
once,TRBD2,TRBV25-1,TRBJ2-1,TGTGCCAGCAGTCGGGGGGGTGAGCAGTTCTTC,CASSRGGEQFF
.,TRBD2,TRBV7-2,TRBJ2-3,TGTGCCAGCAGCTTAGGCGGACTAGCGAGCACAGATACGCAGTATTTT,CASSLGGLASTDTQYF
.,TRBD1,TRBV20-1,TRBJ1-6,TGCAGTGCTAACGACGGGACAGGGACTTCACCCCTCCACTTT,CSANDGTGTSPLHF
.,.,TRBV7-9,TRBJ1-2,TGTGCCAGCAGCTTATTTACCTCTGGCTACACCTTC,CASSLFTSGYTF
.,TRBD1,TRBV5-6,TRBJ1-1,TGTGCCAGCAGCTTATCCGGGACAGGGTTGGGACGGGAAGCTTTCTTT,CASSLSGTGLGREAFF
.,TRBD2,TRBV18,TRBJ2-1,TGTGCCAGCTCAAAAGATATAGCGGGAGGGCCTTATGAGCAGTTCTTC,CASSKDIAGGPYEQFF
once,TRBD1,TRBV6-6,TRBJ1-2,TGTGCCAGCAGCACGTCACAGGGGATTAGGGGCTACACCTTC,CASSTSQGIRGYTF
.,TRBD1,TRBV27,TRBJ2-1,TGTGCCAGCAGTTTATTTCAGGGGGACTACAATGAGCAGTTCTTC,CASSLFQGDYNEQFF
.,.,TRBV7-9,TRBJ2-1,TGTGCCAGCAGCTCCAGAGCGGGTTCCTACAATGAGCAGTTCTTC,CASSSRAGSYNEQFF
.,TRBD2,TRBV4-1,TRBJ2-3,TGCGCCAGCAGCCAATACGAGGGAGGGCTGGATACGCAGTATTTT,CASSQYEGGLDTQYF
.,TRBD1,TRBV19,TRBJ1-2,TGTGCCAGTAGTACGACAGGGGGCTATGGCTACACCTTC,CASSTTGGYGYTF
.,TRBD2,TRBV12-3/TRBV12-4,TRBJ2-7,TGTGCCACCGCACGCGGCGGGAGTGTCTACGAGCAGTACTTC,CATARGGSVYEQYF
.,TRBD2,TRBV27,TRBJ2-3,TGTGCCAGCAGCGGAGGGCGGGAGATCACAGATACGCAGTATTTT,CASSGGREITDTQYF
.,.,TRBV2,TRBJ1-5,TGTGCCAGCAGTGAAGCGGGAAGGGATCAGCCCCAGCATTTT,CASSEAGRDQPQHF
.,TRBD2,TRBV3-1,TRBJ2-7,TGTGCCAGCAGCCAAGATTGGGGGGGCGAGCAGTACTTC,CASSQDWGGEQYF